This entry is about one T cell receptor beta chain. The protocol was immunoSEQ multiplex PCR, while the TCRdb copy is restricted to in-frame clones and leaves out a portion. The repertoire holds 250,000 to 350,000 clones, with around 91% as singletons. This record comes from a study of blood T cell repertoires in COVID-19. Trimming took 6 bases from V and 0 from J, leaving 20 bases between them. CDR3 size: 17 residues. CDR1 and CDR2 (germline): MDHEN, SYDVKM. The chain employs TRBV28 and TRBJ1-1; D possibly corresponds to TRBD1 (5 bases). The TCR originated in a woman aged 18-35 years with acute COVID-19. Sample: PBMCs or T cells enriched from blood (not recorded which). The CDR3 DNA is TGTGCCAGCAGGGGGGGATTGGTAGGGGTCATGAACACTGAAGCTTTCTTT. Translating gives CASRGGLVGVMNTEAFF.